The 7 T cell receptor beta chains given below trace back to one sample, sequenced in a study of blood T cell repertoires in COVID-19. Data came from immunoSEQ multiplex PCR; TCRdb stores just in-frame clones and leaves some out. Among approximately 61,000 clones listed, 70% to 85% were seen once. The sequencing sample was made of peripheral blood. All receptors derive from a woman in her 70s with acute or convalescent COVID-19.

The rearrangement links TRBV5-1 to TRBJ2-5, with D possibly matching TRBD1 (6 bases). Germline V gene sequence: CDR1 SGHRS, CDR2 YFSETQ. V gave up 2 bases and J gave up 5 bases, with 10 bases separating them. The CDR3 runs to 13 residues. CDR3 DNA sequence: TGCGCCAGCAGCTTAGCGAGGGGGGAGACCCAGTACTTC. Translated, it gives CASSLARGETQYF.

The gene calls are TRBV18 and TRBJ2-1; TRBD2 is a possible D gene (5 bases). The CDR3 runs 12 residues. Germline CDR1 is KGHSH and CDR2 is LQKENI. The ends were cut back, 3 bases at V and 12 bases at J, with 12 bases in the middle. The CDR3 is CASSPGLAGQFF. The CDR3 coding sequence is TGTGCCAGCTCACCTGGGCTAGCAGGGCAGTTCTTC.

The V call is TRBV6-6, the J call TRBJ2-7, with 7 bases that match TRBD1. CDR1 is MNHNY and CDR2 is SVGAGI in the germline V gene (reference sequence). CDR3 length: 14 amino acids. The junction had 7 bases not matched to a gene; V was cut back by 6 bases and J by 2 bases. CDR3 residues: CASSWSQGAYEQYF. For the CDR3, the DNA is TGTGCCAGCAGCTGGTCGCAGGGGGCCTACGAGCAGTACTTC.

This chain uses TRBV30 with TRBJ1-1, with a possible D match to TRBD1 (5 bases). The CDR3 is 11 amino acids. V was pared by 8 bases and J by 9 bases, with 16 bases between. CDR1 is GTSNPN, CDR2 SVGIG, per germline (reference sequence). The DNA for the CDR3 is TGTGCCGGTGGACACTCAAGAAAAGCTTTCTTT. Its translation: CAGGHSRKAFF. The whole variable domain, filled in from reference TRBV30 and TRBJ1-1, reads SQTIHQWPATLVQPVGSPLSLECTVEGTSNPNLYWYRQAAGRGLQLLFYSVGIGQISSEVPQNLSASRPQDRQFILSSKKLLLSDSGFYLCAGGHSRKAFFGQGTRLTVV.

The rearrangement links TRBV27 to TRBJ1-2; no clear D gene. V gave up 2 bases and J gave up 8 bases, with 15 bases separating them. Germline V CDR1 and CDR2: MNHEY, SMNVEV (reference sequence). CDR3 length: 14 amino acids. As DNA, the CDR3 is TGTGCCAGCAGTTTAAATCGAGGCCTGCGGGGCTACACCTTC. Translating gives CASSLNRGLRGYTF.

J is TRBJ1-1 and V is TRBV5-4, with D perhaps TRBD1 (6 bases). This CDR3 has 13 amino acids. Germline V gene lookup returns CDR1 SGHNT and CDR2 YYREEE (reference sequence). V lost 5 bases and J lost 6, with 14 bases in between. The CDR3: CASSPTGSAEAFF. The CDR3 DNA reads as TGTGCCAGCAGTCCTACAGGGTCCGCTGAAGCTTTCTTT.

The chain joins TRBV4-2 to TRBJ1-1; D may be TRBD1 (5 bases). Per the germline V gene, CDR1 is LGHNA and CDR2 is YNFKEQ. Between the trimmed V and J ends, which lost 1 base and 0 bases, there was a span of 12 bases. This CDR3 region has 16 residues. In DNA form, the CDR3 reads TGTGCCAGCAGCCAAGTTCGACAGATTATGAACACTGAAGCTTTCTTT. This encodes CASSQVRQIMNTEAFF.